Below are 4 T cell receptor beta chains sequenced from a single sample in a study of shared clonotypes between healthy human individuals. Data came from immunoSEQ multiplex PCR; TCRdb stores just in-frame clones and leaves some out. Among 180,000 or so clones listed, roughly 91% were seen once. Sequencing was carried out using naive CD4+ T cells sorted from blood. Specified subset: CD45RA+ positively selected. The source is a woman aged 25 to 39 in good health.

The CDR3 sequence: CASSSTASGNTIYF. CDR3 in DNA: TGCGCCAGCAGCTCCACAGCCTCTGGAAACACCATATATTTT. This sequence joins TRBV5-1 and TRBJ1-3; D remains unclear. This CDR3 comprises 14 residues. The V end was cut by 3 bases, the J end by 0 bases, with 7 bases between. CDR1 and CDR2 from the germline V gene are SGHRS and YFSETQ.

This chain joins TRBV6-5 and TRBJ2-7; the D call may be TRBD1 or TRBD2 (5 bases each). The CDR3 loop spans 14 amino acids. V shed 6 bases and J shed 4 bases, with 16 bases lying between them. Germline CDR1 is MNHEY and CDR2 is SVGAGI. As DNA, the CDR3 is TGTGCCAGCAGCTTAACGGGACGAAGGTACGAGCAGTACTTC. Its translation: CASSLTGRRYEQYF.

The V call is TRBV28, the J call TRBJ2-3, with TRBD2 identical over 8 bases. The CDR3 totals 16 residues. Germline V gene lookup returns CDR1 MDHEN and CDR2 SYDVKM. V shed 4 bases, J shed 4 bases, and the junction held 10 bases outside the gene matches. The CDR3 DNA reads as TGTGCCAGCAGTTACGTGGCGGGAGGATCGGCAGATACGCAGTATTTT. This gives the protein CASSYVAGGSADTQYF.

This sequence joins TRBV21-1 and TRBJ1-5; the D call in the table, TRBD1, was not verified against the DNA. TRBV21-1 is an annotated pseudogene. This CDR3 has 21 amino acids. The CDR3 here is CASSARYFRDRGGISNQPQHF. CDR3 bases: TGTGCCAGCAGCGCCCGTTACTTCCGGGACAGGGGAGGCATTAGCAATCAGCCCCAGCATTTT.